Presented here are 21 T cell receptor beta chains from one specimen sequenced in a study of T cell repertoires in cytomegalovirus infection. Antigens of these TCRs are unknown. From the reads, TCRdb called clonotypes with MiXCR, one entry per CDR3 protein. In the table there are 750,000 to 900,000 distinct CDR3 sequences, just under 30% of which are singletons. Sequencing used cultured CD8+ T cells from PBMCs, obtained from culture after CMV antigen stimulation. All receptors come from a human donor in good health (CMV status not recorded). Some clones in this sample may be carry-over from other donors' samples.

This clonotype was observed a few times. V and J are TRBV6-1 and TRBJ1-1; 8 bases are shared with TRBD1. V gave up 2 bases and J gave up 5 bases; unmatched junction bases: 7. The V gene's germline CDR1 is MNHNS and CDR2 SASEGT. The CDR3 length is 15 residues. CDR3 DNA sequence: TGTGCCAGCAGTGAACCTAGGACAGGGAAGACTGAAGCTTTCTTT. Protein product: CASSEPRTGKTEAFF.

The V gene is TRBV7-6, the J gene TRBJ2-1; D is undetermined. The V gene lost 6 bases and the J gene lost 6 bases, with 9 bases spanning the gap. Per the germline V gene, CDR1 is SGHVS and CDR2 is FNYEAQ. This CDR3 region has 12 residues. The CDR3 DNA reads TGTGCCAGCAGATCCACTCCCAATGAGCAGTTCTTC. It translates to CASRSTPNEQFF.

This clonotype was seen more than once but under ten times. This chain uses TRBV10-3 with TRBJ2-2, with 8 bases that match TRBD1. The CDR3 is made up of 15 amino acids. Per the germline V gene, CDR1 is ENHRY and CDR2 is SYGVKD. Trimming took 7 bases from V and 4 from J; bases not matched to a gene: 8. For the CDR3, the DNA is TGTGCCATCAAAGGCGGCCAGGGGGCCACCGGGGAGCTGTTTTTT. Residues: CAIKGGQGATGELFF.

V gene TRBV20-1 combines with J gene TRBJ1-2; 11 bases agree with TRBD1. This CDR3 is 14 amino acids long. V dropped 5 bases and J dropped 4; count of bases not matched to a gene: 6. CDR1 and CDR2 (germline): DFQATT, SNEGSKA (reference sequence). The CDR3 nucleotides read TGCAGTGCTGGGACAGGGGGAGATGGCTATGGCTACACCTTC. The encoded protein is CSAGTGGDGYGYTF.

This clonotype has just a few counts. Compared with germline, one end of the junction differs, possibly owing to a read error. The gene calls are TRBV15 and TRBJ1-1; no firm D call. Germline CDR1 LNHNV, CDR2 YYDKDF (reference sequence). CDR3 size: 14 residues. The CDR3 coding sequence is TGTGCCACCAGTAGAGGTGGGGAGGACACTGAAGCTTTCTTT. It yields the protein CATSRGGEDTEAFF.

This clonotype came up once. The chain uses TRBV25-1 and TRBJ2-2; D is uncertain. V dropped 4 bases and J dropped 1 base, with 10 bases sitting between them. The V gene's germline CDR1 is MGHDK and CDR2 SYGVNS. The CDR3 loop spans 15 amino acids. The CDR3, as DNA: TGTGCCAGCAGTGTAAGGACGAGGAACACCGGGGAGCTGTTTTTT. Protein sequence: CASSVRTRNTGELFF.

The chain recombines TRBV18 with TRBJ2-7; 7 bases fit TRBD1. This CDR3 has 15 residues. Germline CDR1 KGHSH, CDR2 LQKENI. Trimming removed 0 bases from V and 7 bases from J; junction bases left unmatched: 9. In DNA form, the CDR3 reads TGTGCCAGCTCACCACCCAGGACAGGCGCTAATGAGCAGTACTTC. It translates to CASSPPRTGANEQYF. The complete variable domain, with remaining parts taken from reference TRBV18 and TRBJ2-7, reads NAGVMQNPRHLVRRRGQEARLRCSPMKGHSHVYWYRQLPEEGLKFMVYLQKENIIDESGMPKERFSAEFPKEGPSILRIQQVVRGDSAAYFCASSPPRTGANEQYFGPGTRLTVT.

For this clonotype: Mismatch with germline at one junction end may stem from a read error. The CDR3: CPSSQVVNRGGNQPQHF. CDR3 DNA: TGTCCCAGCAGCCAAGTTGTGAACAGGGGAGGCAATCAGCCCCAGCATTTT. V is TRBV3-1 and J is TRBJ1-5; 7 nucleotides align to TRBD1. CDR1 is LGHDT and CDR2 is YNNKEL in the germline V gene (reference sequence). The CDR3 length is 17 residues.

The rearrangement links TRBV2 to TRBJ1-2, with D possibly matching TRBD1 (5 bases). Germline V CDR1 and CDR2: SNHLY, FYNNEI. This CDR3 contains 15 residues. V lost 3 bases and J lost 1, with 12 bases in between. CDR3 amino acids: CASSDLQGRNYGYTF. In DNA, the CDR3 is TGTGCCAGCAGTGATCTCCAGGGCCGTAACTATGGCTACACCTTC.

This CDR3 reads CASSLLWTTSYNSPLHF. In DNA form, the CDR3 reads TGTGCCAGCAGCTTATTGTGGACTACCTCCTATAATTCACCCCTCCACTTT. This chain links TRBV7-8 with TRBJ1-6; D gene unclear. The CDR3 has 17 amino acids. V was shortened by 2 bases and J by 0 bases, with 11 bases between the two germline ends. Germline CDR1 and CDR2: SGHVS and FQNEAQ. Together with reference TRBV7-8 and TRBJ1-6, the CDR3 gives the full variable domain: GAGVSQSPRYKVAKRGQDVALRCDPISGHVSLFWYQQALGQGPEFLTYFQNEAQLDKSGLPSDRFFAERPEGSVSTLKIQRTQQEDSAVYLCASSLLWTTSYNSPLHFGNGTRLTVT.

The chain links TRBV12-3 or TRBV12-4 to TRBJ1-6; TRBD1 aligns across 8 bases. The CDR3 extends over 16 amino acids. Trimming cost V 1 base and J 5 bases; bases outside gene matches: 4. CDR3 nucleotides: TGTGCCAGCAGTTTAGGCAGGGGGCAGGATAATTCACCCCTCCACTTT. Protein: CASSLGRGQDNSPLHF.

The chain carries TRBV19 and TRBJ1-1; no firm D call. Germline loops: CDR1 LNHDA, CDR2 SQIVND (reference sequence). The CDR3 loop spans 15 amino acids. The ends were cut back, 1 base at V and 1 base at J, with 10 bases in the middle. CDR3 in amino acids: CASSIGRERNTEAFF. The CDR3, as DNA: TGTGCCAGTAGTATAGGGAGGGAGCGGAACACTGAAGCTTTCTTT. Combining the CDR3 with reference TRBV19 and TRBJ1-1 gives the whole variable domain DGGITQSPKYLFRKEGQNVTLSCEQNLNHDAMYWYRQDPGQGLRLIYYSQIVNDFQKGDIAEGYSVSREKKESFPLTVTSAQKNPTAFYLCASSIGRERNTEAFFGQGTRLTVV.

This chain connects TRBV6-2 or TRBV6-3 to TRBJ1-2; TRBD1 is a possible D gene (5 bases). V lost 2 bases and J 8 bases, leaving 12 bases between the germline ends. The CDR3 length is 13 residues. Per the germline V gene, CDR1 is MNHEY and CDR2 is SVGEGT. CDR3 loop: CASSYLRRDGYTF. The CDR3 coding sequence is TGTGCCAGCAGTTACCTGCGGAGGGACGGCTACACCTTC.

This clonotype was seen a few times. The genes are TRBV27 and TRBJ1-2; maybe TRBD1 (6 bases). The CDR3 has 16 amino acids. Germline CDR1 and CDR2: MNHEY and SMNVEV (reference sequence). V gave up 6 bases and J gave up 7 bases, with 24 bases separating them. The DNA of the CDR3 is TGTGCCAGCAGAGGTTTGGGGGGCCCCAGGTTGGGTGGCTACACCTTC. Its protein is CASRGLGGPRLGGYTF.

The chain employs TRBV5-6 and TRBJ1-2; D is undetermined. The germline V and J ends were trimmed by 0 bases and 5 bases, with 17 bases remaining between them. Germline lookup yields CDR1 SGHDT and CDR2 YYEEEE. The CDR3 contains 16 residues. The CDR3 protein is CASSLVLDPIAYGYTF. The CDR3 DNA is TGTGCCAGCAGCTTGGTTTTGGACCCAATTGCTTATGGCTACACCTTC.

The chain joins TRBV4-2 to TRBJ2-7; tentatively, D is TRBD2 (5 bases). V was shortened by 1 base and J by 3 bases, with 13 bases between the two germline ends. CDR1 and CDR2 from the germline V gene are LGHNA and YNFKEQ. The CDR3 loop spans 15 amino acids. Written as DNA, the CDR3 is TGTGCCAGCAGCCAAGGTATTGACGGACTCTACGAGCAGTACTTC. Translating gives CASSQGIDGLYEQYF.

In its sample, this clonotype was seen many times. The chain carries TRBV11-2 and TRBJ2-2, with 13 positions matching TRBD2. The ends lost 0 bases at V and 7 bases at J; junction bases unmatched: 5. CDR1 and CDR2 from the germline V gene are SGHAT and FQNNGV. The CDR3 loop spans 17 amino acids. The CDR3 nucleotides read TGTGCCAGCAGCTTAGAACTAGCGGGGGGGCCATACGGGGAGCTGTTTTTT. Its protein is CASSLELAGGPYGELFF.

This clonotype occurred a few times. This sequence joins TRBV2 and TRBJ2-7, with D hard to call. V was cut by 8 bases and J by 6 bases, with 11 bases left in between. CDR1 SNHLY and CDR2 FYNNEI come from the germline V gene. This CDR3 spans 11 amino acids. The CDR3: CASLRMGEQYF. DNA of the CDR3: TGTGCCAGCCTTCGCATGGGCGAGCAGTACTTC.

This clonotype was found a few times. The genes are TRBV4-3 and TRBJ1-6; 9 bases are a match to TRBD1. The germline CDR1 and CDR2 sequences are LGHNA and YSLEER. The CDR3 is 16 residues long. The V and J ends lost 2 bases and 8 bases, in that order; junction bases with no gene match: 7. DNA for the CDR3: TGCGCCAGCAGCCAAAAGACAGGGGGTGTATATTCACCCCTCCACTTT. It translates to CASSQKTGGVYSPLHF.

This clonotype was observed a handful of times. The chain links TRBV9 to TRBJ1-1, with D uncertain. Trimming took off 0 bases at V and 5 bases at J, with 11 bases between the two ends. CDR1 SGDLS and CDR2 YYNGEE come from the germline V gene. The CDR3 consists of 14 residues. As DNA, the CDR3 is TGTGCCAGCAGCGTAGAAGGGAAGGGAACTGAAGCTTTCTTT. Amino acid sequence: CASSVEGKGTEAFF.

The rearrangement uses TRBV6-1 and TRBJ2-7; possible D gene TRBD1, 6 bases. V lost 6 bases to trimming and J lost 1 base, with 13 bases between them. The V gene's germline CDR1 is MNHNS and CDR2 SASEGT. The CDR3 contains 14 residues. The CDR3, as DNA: TGTGCCAGCAGCCTCATAGGACAGTCCTACGAGCAGTACGTC. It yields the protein CASSLIGQSYEQYV.